A selection of T cell receptor beta chains follows, all from one sample in a study of OX40 agonist ivuxolimab in advanced cancers. Some clones are missing from TCRdb's copy, which holds only in-frame ones; the method was immunoSEQ multiplex PCR. The sample lists about 46,000 clones, approximately 88% occurring once. The specimen comprised CD4+ or CD8+ T cells sorted from blood, sampled in a trial of the OX40 agonist ivuxolimab. These receptors came from an adult with an advanced solid tumor such as melanoma, head and neck, liver or kidney cancer. Each CDR3 is given with its conserved first and last residue. D genes are given only for firm matches. Clone size, where shown, is once, few, many, or a class for clones that have expanded.

DNA	CDR3	D	V	J	size
TGTGCCAGCAGCCCCGTGGGCGGGGGGGCCAATGAGCAGTTCTTC	CASSPVGGGANEQFF	TRBD2	TRBV9	TRBJ2-1	.
TGCAGCGTTGAAGATCCGGGACAGGGGTCGCCCCAAGAGACCCAGTACTTC	CSVEDPGQGSPQETQYF	TRBD1	TRBV29-1	TRBJ2-5	once
TGTGCCAGCAGCGTGACACCTTACAATGAGCAGTTCTTC	CASSVTPYNEQFF	.	TRBV7-8	TRBJ2-1	.
TGTGCCAGCAGCTACCTGCAGGGTGAAGCTTTCTTT	CASSYLQGEAFF	.	TRBV6-5	TRBJ1-1	.
TGTGCCAGCAGCGATCGGACAGGGCAAGAGACCCAGTACTTC	CASSDRTGQETQYF	TRBD1	TRBV9	TRBJ2-5	.
TGCGCCAGCAGCTTGGAAGGAAATAATTACAATGAGCAGTTCTTC	CASSLEGNNYNEQFF	.	TRBV5-1	TRBJ2-1	.
TGCGCCAGCAGCACCGCTAGCGGGTACAATGAGCAGTTCTTC	CASSTASGYNEQFF	TRBD2	TRBV5-1	TRBJ2-1	many
TGTGCCACCAGCCCCCAGGGGGCTGGCACTGAAGCTTTCTTT	CATSPQGAGTEAFF	TRBD1	TRBV15	TRBJ1-1	.
TGTGCCAGCAGCTTAGATATGGACACCGGGGAGCTGTTTTTT	CASSLDMDTGELFF	.	TRBV11-3	TRBJ2-2	.
TGTGCCAGCAGCCCCGCTGAGACAGGGGCTCAGTTAGCGGGAGTTGATGAGCAGTTCTTC	CASSPAETGAQLAGVDEQFF	.	TRBV27	TRBJ2-1	.
TGCGCCAGCAAGTGGGCTAGCGTTGGCTACGAGCAGTACTTC	CASKWASVGYEQYF	.	TRBV5-1	TRBJ2-7	.
TGCGCCAGCAGCCAAGATATGACTAGCGGGGCAGATACGCAGTATTTT	CASSQDMTSGADTQYF	TRBD2	TRBV4-1	TRBJ2-3	.
TGCGCCAGCAGCAGTTCCGGGACTAGCGGGGGGCCGGTGGGTGAGCAGTTCTTC	CASSSSGTSGGPVGEQFF	TRBD2	TRBV5-1	TRBJ2-1	once
TGTGCCAGCAGCCAAGAAGCGCTTACCACAGATACGCAGTATTTT	CASSQEALTTDTQYF	.	TRBV4-2	TRBJ2-3	.
TGTGCCAGCAGCATACTGCCAAGGACAGATAACTACGAGCAGTACTTC	CASSILPRTDNYEQYF	.	TRBV28	TRBJ2-7	.
TGTGCCAGCAGTGAACCGGGCATGGGGGTCACCGGGGAGCTGTTTTTT	CASSEPGMGVTGELFF	.	TRBV6-1	TRBJ2-2	.
TGTGCCAGCAGTAAGAGACTGAACTTAAAAGAGACCCAGTACTTC	CASSKRLNLKETQYF	.	TRBV6-5	TRBJ2-5	.
TGTGCCAGCAGCGTACTCCTCCGGGAGACCCAGTACTTC	CASSVLLRETQYF	.	TRBV11-2	TRBJ2-5	.
TGTGCCAGCAGCTCCCGCGGTTCTGCAGGGAGCTCCTACGAGCAGTACTTC	CASSSRGSAGSSYEQYF	.	TRBV5-4	TRBJ2-7	.
TGCGCCAGCAGGGGGACTAGCGGCCTACCCGAGCAGTACTTC	CASRGTSGLPEQYF	TRBD2	TRBV10-2	TRBJ2-7	.
TGCGCCAGCAGCTGGATAACTAGCGGTTCCTACGAGCAGTACTTC	CASSWITSGSYEQYF	TRBD2	TRBV5-1	TRBJ2-7	.
TGTGCCAGCAGCTCACGGAACGGGTGGGGTGAGCAGTTCTTC	CASSSRNGWGEQFF	.	TRBV5-4	TRBJ2-1	.
TGTGCCAGCAGCTTAGTGGCAGGTAGCACAGATACGCAGTATTTT	CASSLVAGSTDTQYF	.	TRBV7-6	TRBJ2-3	.
TGTGCCAGCTACGTAGAGGGGGCGACAGATACGCAGTATTTT	CASYVEGATDTQYF	TRBD1	TRBV5-8	TRBJ2-3	.
TGTGCCAGCGATTCCCACCCAAGGGGCACCGGGGAGCTGTTTTTT	CASDSHPRGTGELFF	.	TRBV28	TRBJ2-2	.
TGCGCCAGCAGCCCATCGCTAGGGTCAAATGGAGATACGCAGTATTTT	CASSPSLGSNGDTQYF	.	TRBV4-1	TRBJ2-3	once
TGTGCCAGCAATAGTGACTCTGGGGCCAACGTCCTGACTTTC	CASNSDSGANVLTF	.	TRBV28	TRBJ2-6	.
TGCAGCGTTGGTGGGGACACAGATACGCAGTATTTT	CSVGGDTDTQYF	.	TRBV29-1	TRBJ2-3	.
TGTGCCAGCAGCCATACACCCAATGAGCAGTTCTTC	CASSHTPNEQFF	.	TRBV7-3	TRBJ2-1	.
TGTGCCATCAGTGGGCCCTCCGGGGGCTACACCTTC	CAISGPSGGYTF	.	TRBV10-3	TRBJ1-2	.
TGTGCCAGCTCTTCCCTGGGACGGAGGTACCAAGAGACCCAGTACTTC	CASSSLGRRYQETQYF	.	TRBV5-6	TRBJ2-5	.
TGTGCCAGCAGCCCCAGCGGGAGGGCCTTCGGCGGGGAGCTGTTTTTT	CASSPSGRAFGGELFF	TRBD2	TRBV7-9	TRBJ2-2	.
TGTGCCAGCAGTGAAAACGCGGGGGCGTCGGGGGGTACGCAGTATTTT	CASSENAGASGGTQYF	.	TRBV6-1	TRBJ2-3	.
TGTGCCAGCAGTTACAGAGGCAGCTACAATGAGCAGTTCTTC	CASSYRGSYNEQFF	.	TRBV6-5	TRBJ2-1	.
TGTGCCAGCAGTGAAGCGGGGCTAGCGGGGGGCACAGATACGCAGTATTTT	CASSEAGLAGGTDTQYF	TRBD2	TRBV6-1	TRBJ2-3	.
TGTGCCAGCAGCCCTGTAGCGGGAGGGATAGATACGCAGTATTTT	CASSPVAGGIDTQYF	TRBD2	TRBV7-3	TRBJ2-3	.
TGCGCCAGCAGCCAAGATGGGACAGGGGGCTGGGTAGGGCTACGGAATGAGCAGTTCTTC	CASSQDGTGGWVGLRNEQFF	TRBD1	TRBV4-3	TRBJ2-1	once
TGTGCCAGCACCGGGACAGAGGATGCAACTAATGAAAAACTGTTTTTT	CASTGTEDATNEKLFF	TRBD1	TRBV6-4	TRBJ1-4	.
TGTGCCACCAGCGACGGGGGGCCTGATGAGCAGTTCTTC	CATSDGGPDEQFF	.	TRBV15	TRBJ2-1	few
TGTGCCAGCAGCTTGGGGGCAGGGCTGTCCGGGGAGCTGTTTTTT	CASSLGAGLSGELFF	.	TRBV5-6	TRBJ2-2	once
TGTGCCAGCAGTTTCGGATGGGACAGAGGTAACACTGAAGCTTTCTTT	CASSFGWDRGNTEAFF	TRBD1	TRBV28	TRBJ1-1	.
TGTGCCAGCAGTGACAGGGGTAGCAATCAGCCCCAGCATTTT	CASSDRGSNQPQHF	TRBD1	TRBV6-5	TRBJ1-5	once
TGCAGCGTTGAAGATCAAAGGGGTGAAGGCTACACCTTC	CSVEDQRGEGYTF	.	TRBV29-1	TRBJ1-2	.
TGTGCCAGCAGTTTATCAAGGGGGGCCCCCGAGCAGTACTTC	CASSLSRGAPEQYF	.	TRBV27	TRBJ2-7	.
TGTGCCATCAGTGAAAGCGGGGACACAGACTACGAGCAGTACTTC	CAISESGDTDYEQYF	.	TRBV10-3	TRBJ2-7	.
TGTGCCAGCAGCCGGACAGGGAACACTGAAGCTTTCTTT	CASSRTGNTEAFF	TRBD1	TRBV2	TRBJ1-1	few
TGTGCCAGCAGTGAAGAGATTGGGGCAAACACAGATACGCAGTATTTT	CASSEEIGANTDTQYF	.	TRBV6-1	TRBJ2-3	.
TGTGCCAGCAGCTTATCAGGGCACGGAAACACCATATATTTT	CASSLSGHGNTIYF	.	TRBV11-3	TRBJ1-3	.
TGTGCCAGCAGCGTAGGGGCTGACTCCTACGAGCAGTACTTC	CASSVGADSYEQYF	.	TRBV9	TRBJ2-7	.
TGTGCCAGCAGTTTATTCCGATCGACTAGCGGTGAACAAGAGACCCAGTACTTC	CASSLFRSTSGEQETQYF	TRBD2	TRBV28	TRBJ2-5	.
TGTGCCAGCAGTGTGCGAGGTCCGAACACTGAAGCTTTCTTT	CASSVRGPNTEAFF	.	TRBV2	TRBJ1-1	.